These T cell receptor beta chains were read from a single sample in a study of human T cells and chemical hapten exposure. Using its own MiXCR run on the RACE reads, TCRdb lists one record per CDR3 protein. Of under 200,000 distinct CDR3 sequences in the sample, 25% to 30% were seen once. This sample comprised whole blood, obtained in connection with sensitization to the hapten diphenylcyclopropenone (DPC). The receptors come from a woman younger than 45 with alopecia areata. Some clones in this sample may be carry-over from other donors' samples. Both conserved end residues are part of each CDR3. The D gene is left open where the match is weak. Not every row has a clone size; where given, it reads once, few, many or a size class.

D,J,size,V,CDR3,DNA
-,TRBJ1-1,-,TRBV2,CASRGGQFRDTEAFF,TGTGCCAGCAGGGGCGGACAATTTAGAGACACTGAAGCTTTCTTT
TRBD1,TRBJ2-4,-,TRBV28,CASSGGQALFIQYF,TGTGCCAGCAGTGGGGGACAGGCGTTATTCATTCAGTACTTC
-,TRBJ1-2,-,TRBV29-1,CSVGGRGSGYTF,TGCAGCGTTGGCGGCAGGGGCTCTGGCTACACCTTC
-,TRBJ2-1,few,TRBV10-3,CAISESGGLEQFF,TGTGCCATCAGTGAGTCGGGGGGCCTGGAGCAGTTCTTC
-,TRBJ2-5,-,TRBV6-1,CASRDFWQGKETQYF,TGTGCCAGCAGGGATTTTTGGCAGGGAAAAGAGACCCAGTACTTC
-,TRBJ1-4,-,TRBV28,CASSSPYRATNEKLFF,TGTGCCAGCAGTTCGCCGTACAGAGCAACTAATGAAAAACTGTTTTTT
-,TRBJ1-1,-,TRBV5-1,CASSFKPSTEAFF,TGCGCCAGCAGCTTTAAGCCGAGCACTGAAGCTTTCTTT
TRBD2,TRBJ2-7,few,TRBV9,CASSLTSGMGYEQYF,TGTGCCAGCAGCTTAACAAGCGGGATGGGCTACGAGCAGTACTTC
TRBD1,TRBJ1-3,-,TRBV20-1,CSARVRDSYSGNTIYF,TGCAGTGCTAGAGTCAGGGACAGTTACTCTGGAAACACCATATATTTT
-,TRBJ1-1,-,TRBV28,CASTETVGGEAFF,TGTGCCAGCACCGAGACAGTCGGGGGTGAAGCTTTCTTT
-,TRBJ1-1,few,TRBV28,CASSLPGGSTEAFF,TGTGCCAGCAGTTTACCGGGGGGCTCCACTGAAGCTTTCTTT
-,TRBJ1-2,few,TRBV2,CASSEAAGRTGGYTF,TGTGCCAGCAGTGAAGCGGCAGGGAGAACGGGGGGCTACACCTTC
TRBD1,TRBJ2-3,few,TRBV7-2,CASSLGTGADTQYF,TGTGCCAGCAGCTTAGGGACAGGGGCAGATACGCAGTATTTT
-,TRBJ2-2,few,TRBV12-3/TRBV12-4,CASSGATGELFF,TGTGCCAGCAGCGGGGCCACCGGGGAGCTGTTTTTT
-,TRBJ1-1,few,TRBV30,CAWGRENTEAFF,TGTGCCTGGGGCAGAGAGAACACTGAAGCTTTCTTT
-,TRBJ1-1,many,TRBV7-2,CASSLAWNTEAFF,TGTGCCAGCAGCTTAGCGTGGAACACTGAAGCTTTCTTT
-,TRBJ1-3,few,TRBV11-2,CASSFEYTIYF,TGTGCCAGCAGCTTTGAGTACACCATATATTTT
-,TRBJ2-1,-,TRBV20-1,CSPMGPDNEQFF,TGCAGTCCCATGGGACCCGACAATGAGCAGTTCTTC
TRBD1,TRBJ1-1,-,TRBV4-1,CASSQDRGTGLNTEAFF,TGCGCCAGCAGCCAAGATCGGGGGACAGGGCTGAACACTGAAGCTTTCTTT
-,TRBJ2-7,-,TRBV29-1,CSVGNTQVEQYF,TGCAGCGTTGGGAACACCCAGGTTGAGCAGTACTTC
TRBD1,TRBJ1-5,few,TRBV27,CASSSGQGLGQPQHF,TGTGCCAGCAGTTCGGGACAGGGGCTCGGCCAGCCCCAGCATTTT
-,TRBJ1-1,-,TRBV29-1,CSVEDQGRAFF,TGCAGCGTTGAAGATCAGGGCCGGGCTTTCTTT
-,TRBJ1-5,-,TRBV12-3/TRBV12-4,CASSLGQPQHF,TGTGCCAGCAGTTTAGGTCAGCCCCAGCATTTT
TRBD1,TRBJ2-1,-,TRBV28,CASSSLRQGSYNEQFF,TGTGCCAGCAGTTCCCTCCGACAGGGATCCTACAATGAGCAGTTCTTC
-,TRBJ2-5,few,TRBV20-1,CSARARVGETQYF,TGCAGTGCTAGAGCTAGGGTCGGCGAGACCCAGTACTTC
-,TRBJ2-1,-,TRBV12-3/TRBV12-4,CASSSQRAPARGEQFF,TGTGCCAGCAGTTCCCAACGGGCACCCGCCCGGGGTGAGCAGTTCTTC
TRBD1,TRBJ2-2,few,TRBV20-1,CSASDRENTGELFF,TGCAGTGCTAGTGACAGGGAGAACACCGGGGAGCTGTTCTTT
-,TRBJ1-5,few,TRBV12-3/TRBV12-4,CASSLGSREPQHF,TGTGCCAGCAGTTTAGGATCGCGGGAGCCCCAGCATTTT
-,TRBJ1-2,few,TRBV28,CASRLPNYGYTF,TGTGCCAGCCGGCTCCCTAACTATGGCTACACCTTC
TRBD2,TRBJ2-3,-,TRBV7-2,CASKPSGRSTDTQYF,TGTGCCAGCAAACCTAGCGGAAGAAGCACAGATACGCAGTATTTT
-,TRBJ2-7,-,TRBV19,CASSGLGIYEQYF,TGTGCCAGTAGTGGCCTAGGGATTTACGAGCAGTACTTC
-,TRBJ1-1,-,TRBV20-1,CSARATGTNTEAFF,TGCAGTGCTAGAGCAACAGGGACGAACACTGAAGCTTTCTTT
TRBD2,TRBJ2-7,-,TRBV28,CASRYSGRSSYEQYF,TGTGCCAGCCGATATAGCGGGAGAAGCTCCTACGAGCAGTACTTC
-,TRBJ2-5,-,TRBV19,CASSIDGRIQETQYF,TGTGCCAGTAGTATAGACGGACGGATCCAAGAGACCCAGTACTTC
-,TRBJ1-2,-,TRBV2,CASSEVAGVRNYGYTF,TGTGCCAGCAGTGAAGTTGCAGGGGTGAGGAACTATGGCTACACCTTC
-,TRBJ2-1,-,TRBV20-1,CSARSGGAYNEQFF,TGCAGTGCTAGATCGGGGGGCGCCTACAATGAGCAGTTCTTC
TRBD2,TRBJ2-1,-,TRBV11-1,CASSKSGSSYNEQFF,TGTGCCAGCAGCAAAAGCGGGAGCTCCTACAATGAGCAGTTCTTC
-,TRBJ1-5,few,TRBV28,CASRDDNQPQHF,TGTGCCAGCAGGGACGACAATCAGCCCCAGCATTTT
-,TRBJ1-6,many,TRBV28,CASGGYNSPLHF,TGTGCCAGCGGGGGTTATAATTCACCCCTCCACTTT
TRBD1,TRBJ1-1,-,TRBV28,CASTVNRGLGTEAFF,TGTGCCAGCACCGTAAACAGGGGATTAGGCACTGAAGCTTTCTTT
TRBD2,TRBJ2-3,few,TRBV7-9,CASSFTSGRAQDTQYF,TGTGCCAGCAGCTTTACTAGCGGGAGGGCCCAAGATACGCAGTATTTT
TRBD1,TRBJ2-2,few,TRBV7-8,CASSLGTGGVGELFF,TGTGCCAGCAGCTTAGGGACAGGGGGGGTCGGGGAGCTGTTTTTT
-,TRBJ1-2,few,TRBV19,CASSTHAGGYTF,TGTGCCAGTAGTACCCATGCCGGTGGCTACACCTTC
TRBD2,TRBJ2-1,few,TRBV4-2,CASSHKTGGLANEQFF,TGTGCCAGCAGCCATAAAACGGGGGGGCTCGCCAATGAGCAGTTCTTC
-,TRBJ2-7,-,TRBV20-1,CSAAGPVPGEQYF,TGCAGTGCAGCTGGCCCCGTCCCTGGCGAGCAGTACTTC
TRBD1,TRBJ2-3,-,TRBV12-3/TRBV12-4,CASSPIIGQDQGTDTQYF,TGTGCCAGCAGTCCCATAATCGGACAGGACCAAGGAACAGATACGCAGTATTTT
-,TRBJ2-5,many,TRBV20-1,CSAGGGPETQYF,TGCAGTGCCGGCGGGGGCCCAGAGACCCAGTACTTC
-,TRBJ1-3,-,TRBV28,CASIGGDTTGNTIYF,TGTGCCAGCATCGGGGGCGACACCACTGGAAACACCATATATTTT
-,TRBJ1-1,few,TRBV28,CASSSGMFPTEAFF,TGTGCCAGCAGTTCCGGGATGTTCCCCACTGAAGCTTTCTTT
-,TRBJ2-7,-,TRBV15,CATSRDSGIGTYEQYF,TGTGCCACCAGCAGAGATTCGGGGATTGGGACCTACGAGCAGTACTTC
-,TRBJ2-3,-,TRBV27,CASSLGITDTQYF,TGTGCCAGCAGTTTAGGAATTACAGATACGCAGTATTTT
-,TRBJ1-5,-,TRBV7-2,CASNNPGGNQPQHF,TGTGCCAGCAATAACCCCGGGGGCAATCAGCCCCAGCATTTT
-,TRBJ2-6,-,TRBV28,CASSLLSSGANVLTF,TGTGCCAGCAGTTTACTGTCCTCTGGGGCCAACGTCCTGACTTTC
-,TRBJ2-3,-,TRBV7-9,CASSSRYTDTQYF,TGTGCCAGCAGCTCTCGATACACAGATACGCAGTATTTT